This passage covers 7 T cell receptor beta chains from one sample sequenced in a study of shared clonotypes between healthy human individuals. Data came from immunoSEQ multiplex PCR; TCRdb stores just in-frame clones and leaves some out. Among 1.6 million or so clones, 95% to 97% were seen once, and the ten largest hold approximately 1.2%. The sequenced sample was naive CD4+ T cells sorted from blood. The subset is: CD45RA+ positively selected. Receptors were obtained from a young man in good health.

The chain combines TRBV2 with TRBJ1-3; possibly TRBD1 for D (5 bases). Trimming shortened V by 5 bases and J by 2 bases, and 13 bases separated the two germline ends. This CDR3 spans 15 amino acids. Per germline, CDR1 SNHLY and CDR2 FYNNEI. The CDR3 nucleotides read TGTGCCAGCAGTCCAGGGACTGGAGCTGGAAACACCATATATTTT. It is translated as CASSPGTGAGNTIYF.

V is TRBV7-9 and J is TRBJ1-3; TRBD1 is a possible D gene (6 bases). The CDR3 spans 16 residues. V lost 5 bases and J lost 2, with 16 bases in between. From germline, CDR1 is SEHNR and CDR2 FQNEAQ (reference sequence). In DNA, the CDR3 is TGTGCCAGCAGCCCTAGCGGGGGCCGGACTGGAAACACCATATATTTT. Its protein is CASSPSGGRTGNTIYF.

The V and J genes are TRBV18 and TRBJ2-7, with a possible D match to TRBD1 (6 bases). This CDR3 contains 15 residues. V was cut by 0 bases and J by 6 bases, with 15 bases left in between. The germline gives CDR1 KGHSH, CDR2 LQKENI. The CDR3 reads CASSPPSGAQREQYF. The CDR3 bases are TGTGCCAGCTCACCACCCTCAGGGGCGCAACGCGAGCAGTACTTC.

The CDR3 here is CASSEVEANYGYTF. CDR3 DNA: TGTGCCAGCAGTGAAGTTGAAGCTAACTATGGCTACACCTTC. The chain couples TRBV2 to TRBJ1-2; D not resolved. The CDR3 has 14 residues. The germline gives CDR1 SNHLY, CDR2 FYNNEI. Trimming removed 1 base at V and 0 bases at J, with 6 bases between.

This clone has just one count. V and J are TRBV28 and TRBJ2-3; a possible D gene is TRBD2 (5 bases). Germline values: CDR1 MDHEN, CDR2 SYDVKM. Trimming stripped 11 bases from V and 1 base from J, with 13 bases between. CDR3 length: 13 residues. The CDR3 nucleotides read TGTGCCGGTGAAAAGGGAGGCACAGATACGCAGTATTTT. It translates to CAGEKGGTDTQYF.

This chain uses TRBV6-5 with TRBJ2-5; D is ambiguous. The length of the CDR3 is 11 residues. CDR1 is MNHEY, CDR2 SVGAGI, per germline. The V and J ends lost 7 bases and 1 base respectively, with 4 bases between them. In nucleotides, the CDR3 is TGTGCCAGCACCCTCCAAGAGACCCAGTACTTC. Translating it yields CASTLQETQYF.

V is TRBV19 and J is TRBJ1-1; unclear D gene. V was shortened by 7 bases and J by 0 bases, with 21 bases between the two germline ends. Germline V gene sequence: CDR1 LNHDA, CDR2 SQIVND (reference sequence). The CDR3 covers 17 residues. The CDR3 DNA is TGTGCCAGTACCCCCCTGGGCAGGTGGCTCATGAACACTGAAGCTTTCTTT. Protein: CASTPLGRWLMNTEAFF.